Below, 26 T cell receptor beta chains from the same sample are listed, as sequenced in a study of response to subunit inactivated influenza vaccine. TCRdb passed the RT-PCR reads through MiXCR, listing each CDR3 protein once. The table records hundreds of thousands of distinct CDR3 sequences, 15% to 19% of them present only once. The sequenced sample was PBMCs from blood, obtained 12 days after vaccination. Receptor source: a man aged 50 to 60 who received an inactivated influenza vaccine.

This clonotype occurred once. The rearrangement uses TRBV18 and TRBJ2-5; 14 bases align to TRBD2. The trim removed 5 bases at V and 4 bases at J, leaving 12 bases unmatched. From germline, CDR1 is KGHSH and CDR2 LQKENI. The CDR3 has 18 amino acids. The CDR3 sequence: CASSSGTSGRGSGETQYF. The CDR3 DNA reads as TGTGCCAGCTCATCCGGGACTAGCGGGAGAGGGAGCGGAGAGACCCAGTACTTC.

There are many counts of this clonotype. The CDR3 nucleotides are TGTGCCACCAGTGCGACAGGGTCGGATGAGCAGTTCTTC. Translation: CATSATGSDEQFF. The rearrangement links TRBV24-1 to TRBJ2-1; 7 bases align to TRBD1. The V and J ends lost 5 bases and 8 bases, in that order; junction bases with no gene match: 5. The germline V gene encodes CDR1 KGHDR and CDR2 SFDVKD. The CDR3 runs to 13 residues.

In its sample, this clonotype was seen a few times. The chain joins TRBV11-2 to TRBJ2-3; 11 nucleotides line up with TRBD1. CDR1 and CDR2 (germline): SGHAT, FQNNGV. Trimming at V came to 5 bases and at J to 6 bases, leaving 7 bases not matched to a gene. The CDR3 sequence is 15 residues long. The CDR3 bases are TGTGCCAGCAGCGGACAGGGGGCTCCTTGGGATACGCAGTATTTT. It encodes CASSGQGAPWDTQYF.

The sample holds many counts of this clonotype. CDR3 amino acids: CSVARGRASEQYF. Here the CDR3 DNA reads TGCAGCGTTGCCCGCGGGAGGGCCAGCGAGCAGTACTTC. The chain employs TRBV29-1 and TRBJ2-7; TRBD2 matches 9 bases. Per the germline V gene, CDR1 is SQVTM and CDR2 is ANQGSEA. The CDR3 extends over 13 amino acids. The ends lost 4 bases at V and 6 bases at J; junction bases unmatched: 7.

This clonotype was seen a few times. V usage is TRBV4-3 and J usage is TRBJ2-3; 7 bases match TRBD2. The CDR3 covers 16 residues. Trimming removed 1 base from V and 4 bases from J; junction bases left unmatched: 8. Germline V gene lookup returns CDR1 LGHNA and CDR2 YSLEER. The CDR3 protein is CASSQVGGGRADTQYF. The CDR3 DNA follows: TGCGCCAGCAGCCAAGTAGGCGGGGGACGGGCAGATACGCAGTATTTT.

The chain couples TRBV7-9 to TRBJ2-6; the D is unclear. Trimming pared 5 bases from V and 0 bases from J, leaving 11 bases between. CDR3 size: 16 residues. CDR1 and CDR2 from the germline V gene are SEHNR and FQNEAQ (reference sequence). CDR3 in DNA: TGTGCCAGCAGCGCGGACGGAAGCTCTGGGGCCAACGTCCTGACTTTC. Translating gives CASSADGSSGANVLTF.

The chain joins TRBV18 to TRBJ2-4, with D maybe TRBD1 (7 bases). The CDR3 has 13 residues. From germline, CDR1 is KGHSH and CDR2 LQKENI. Deletions cut 3 bases from V and 9 bases from J, with 12 bases between. The CDR3 sequence is CASSPPQGGIQYF. The DNA for the CDR3 is TGTGCCAGCTCACCGCCGCAGGGGGGCATTCAGTACTTC. Looking up the rest from reference TRBV18 and TRBJ2-4 gives the full variable domain: NAGVMQNPRHLVRRRGQEARLRCSPMKGHSHVYWYRQLPEEGLKFMVYLQKENIIDESGMPKERFSAEFPKEGPSILRIQQVVRGDSAAYFCASSPPQGGIQYFGAGTRLSVL.

This chain joins TRBV30 and TRBJ1-6, with 7 bases that match TRBD1. The CDR3 contains 14 residues. Germline CDR1 is GTSNPN and CDR2 is SVGIG (reference sequence). The V segment lost 0 bases and the J segment 10 bases; nucleotides outside the gene matches: 6. The CDR3 sequence: CAWSVNRGRSPLHF. The DNA of the CDR3 is TGTGCCTGGAGTGTTAACAGGGGTCGGTCACCCCTCCACTTT.

This rearrangement joins TRBV4-3 to TRBJ2-6, with D possibly called TRBD1 or TRBD2 (5 bases each). From germline, CDR1 is LGHNA and CDR2 YSLEER. The CDR3 runs to 15 residues. Trimming removed 1 base at V and 4 bases at J, with 8 bases between. CDR3 in amino acids: CASSQAGTGANVLTF. CDR3 nucleotide sequence: TGCGCCAGCAGCCAAGCGGGGACCGGGGCCAACGTCCTGACTTTC.

The chain has TRBV15 and TRBJ2-3; the D gene is possibly TRBD1 (5 bases). Trimming cost V 2 bases and J 4 bases, with 7 bases left between them. The CDR3 loop spans 13 amino acids. In germline, CDR1 is LNHNV, CDR2 YYDKDF (reference sequence). For the CDR3, the DNA is TGTGCCACCAGCAGACAAGGGGCAGATACGCAGTATTTT. It codes for CATSRQGADTQYF.

This clonotype was seen more than once but under ten times. The chain links TRBV28 to TRBJ1-1; perhaps TRBD1 as D (5 bases). The CDR3 has 14 amino acids. Germline-derived CDR1 and CDR2 are MDHEN and SYDVKM. V lost 6 bases and J lost 0, with 11 bases in between. The CDR3 spells CASSPGRVNTEAFF. The CDR3 DNA reads TGTGCCAGCAGCCCGGGACGGGTGAACACTGAAGCTTTCTTT.

This clonotype was counted a few times. V gene TRBV7-2 combines with J gene TRBJ1-3; D is ambiguous. The CDR3 is 14 amino acids. Deletions cut 5 bases from V and 2 bases from J, with 10 bases between. Looked up from germline, CDR1 is SGHTA and CDR2 is FQGNSA. CDR3 loop: CASSRATTGNTIYF. In DNA, the CDR3 is TGTGCCAGCAGCCGGGCTACAACTGGAAACACCATATATTTT.

This clonotype was found a few times. The chain is built from TRBV20-1 and TRBJ2-3; 7 bases are a match to TRBD2. In germline, CDR1 is DFQATT, CDR2 SNEGSKA (reference sequence). This CDR3 is 14 amino acids long. The junction had 8 bases not matched to a gene; V was cut back by 4 bases and J by 4 bases. The CDR3, as DNA: TGCAGTGCTAAGCGGGGCGGCGGGGCAGATACGCAGTATTTT. This translates into CSAKRGGGADTQYF.

The chain links TRBV20-1 to TRBJ1-1; D is uncertain. CDR1 is DFQATT, CDR2 SNEGSKA, per germline (reference sequence). The CDR3 runs 13 residues. V was shortened by 0 bases and J by 0 bases, with 5 bases between the two germline ends. CDR3 sequence reads: CSARDHLNTEAFF. The CDR3 nucleotides are TGCAGTGCTAGAGATCATCTGAACACTGAAGCTTTCTTT.

This chain uses TRBV9 with TRBJ2-6, with D perhaps assigned TRBD1 or TRBD2 (6 bases each). CDR3 length: 16 residues. Germline-derived CDR1 and CDR2 are SGDLS and YYNGEE. V dropped 0 bases and J dropped 2 bases, with 9 bases sitting between them. For the CDR3, the DNA is TGTGCCAGCAGCGTAGGGGGGGCGGCTGGGGCCAACGTCCTGACTTTC. It yields the protein CASSVGGAAGANVLTF.

The V and J genes are TRBV20-1 and TRBJ2-5, with 11 positions matching TRBD2. Trimming cost V 3 bases and J 4 bases; bases outside gene matches: 7. This CDR3 comprises 15 residues. The germline V gene encodes CDR1 DFQATT and CDR2 SNEGSKA (reference sequence). CDR3 coding DNA: TGCAGTGCTAGTGTAGCGGGGGGGACTTCAGAGACCCAGTACTTC. It encodes CSASVAGGTSETQYF.

This chain links TRBV5-1 with TRBJ2-7, with 11 bases matching TRBD1. Germline values: CDR1 SGHRS, CDR2 YFSETQ. The CDR3 is made up of 14 amino acids. With V trimmed by 4 bases and J by 6 bases, 6 bases remained unmatched. CDR3 in DNA: TGCGCCAGCAGCATGGGACAGGGGGACACCGAGCAGTACTTC. It translates to CASSMGQGDTEQYF.

This clonotype was detected only a few times. The chain uses TRBV7-2 and TRBJ2-5; 12 bases match TRBD2. CDR1 is SGHTA and CDR2 is FQGNSA in the germline V gene. This CDR3 spans 16 amino acids. The V gene end was trimmed by 5 bases and the J gene end by 2 bases; junction bases not matched to a gene: 6. The CDR3 sequence is CASSPTSGGRQETQYF. In DNA, the CDR3 is TGTGCCAGCAGCCCCACTAGCGGGGGGAGGCAAGAGACCCAGTACTTC.

This clonotype was seen more than once but under ten times. The chain employs TRBV7-2 and TRBJ2-3; a possible D gene is TRBD2 (6 bases). V lost 3 bases, J lost 6 bases, and 13 bases lay in between. Germline-derived CDR1 and CDR2 are SGHTA and FQGNSA. CDR3 length: 14 amino acids. In DNA, the CDR3 is TGTGCCAGCAGCTTCGGGAGTAGCGCCGATACGCAGTATTTT. The encoded protein is CASSFGSSADTQYF.

CDR3 residues: CSVDPLAGGYNEQFF. DNA for the CDR3: TGCAGCGTTGACCCTCTAGCGGGAGGGTACAATGAGCAGTTCTTC. The chain has TRBV29-1 and TRBJ2-1, with 12 positions matching TRBD2. J gave up 4 bases and V 3 bases, and 4 bases lay outside the gene matches. Germline V lookup: CDR1 SQVTM, CDR2 ANQGSEA. CDR3 size: 15 residues.

In its sample, this clonotype was seen many times. This chain uses TRBV3-1 with TRBJ2-7; D possibly uses TRBD1 or TRBD2 (5 bases each). The CDR3 totals 16 residues. CDR1 is LGHDT and CDR2 is YNNKEL in the germline V gene (reference sequence). V dropped 0 bases and J dropped 0 bases, with 12 bases sitting between them. In DNA, the CDR3 is TGTGCCAGCAGCCAAGATCGGGGCCAGAGCTCCTACGAGCAGTACTTC. Translating it yields CASSQDRGQSSYEQYF.

J is TRBJ1-1 and V is TRBV24-1; TRBD1 aligns across 7 bases. This CDR3 contains 13 residues. J was trimmed by 5 bases and V by 7 bases; bases with no gene match: 6. Germline CDR1 KGHDR, CDR2 SFDVKD. The CDR3, as DNA: TGTGCCACCAGGACAGGGACGGGGACTGAAGCTTTCTTT. This translates into CATRTGTGTEAFF.

The chain joins TRBV3-1 to TRBJ2-7; D is ambiguous. V lost 0 bases, J lost 2 bases, and 14 bases lay in between. The CDR3 covers 16 residues. Germline V gene lookup returns CDR1 LGHDT and CDR2 YNNKEL (reference sequence). The CDR3 loop is CASSQDWAGPPYEQYF. CDR3 nucleotides: TGTGCCAGCAGCCAAGATTGGGCTGGGCCACCCTACGAGCAGTACTTC.

The table lists this clonotype with a few counts. V is TRBV20-1 and J is TRBJ2-1, with 9 bases aligning to TRBD2. The CDR3 sequence is 14 residues long. V dropped 2 bases and J dropped 8; count of bases not matched to a gene: 7. Germline-derived CDR1 and CDR2 are DFQATT and SNEGSKA (reference sequence). CDR3 loop: CSARSGGGVHEQFF. In DNA form, the CDR3 reads TGCAGTGCTAGATCTGGCGGGGGGGTCCATGAGCAGTTCTTC.

This clonotype was observed once. This chain joins TRBV6-5 and TRBJ1-4; D is unclear. The V and J ends lost 8 bases and 4 bases respectively, with 8 bases between them. Germline CDR1 and CDR2: MNHEY and SVGAGI. This CDR3 has 12 residues. DNA of the CDR3: TGTGCCAGCGGGCCAGTTAATGAAAAACTGTTTTTT. Translation gives CASGPVNEKLFF.

V usage is TRBV9 and J usage is TRBJ1-1; the D gene is possibly TRBD1 (6 bases). CDR3 size: 17 residues. V was cut by 1 base and J by 2 bases, with 18 bases left in between. CDR1 is SGDLS, CDR2 YYNGEE, per germline. CDR3 nucleotides: TGTGCCAGCAGCGTACGACCCTCTGGACAGTTTAACACTGAAGCTTTCTTT. This encodes CASSVRPSGQFNTEAFF.